The rows below give T cell receptor beta chains drawn from one sample of a study of blood T cells in healthy people across ages. TCRdb used MiXCR to reprocess the 5' RACE reads, holding one entry per CDR3 protein. The sample includes about 1.4 million distinct CDR3 sequences, roughly 59% of them seen just once. The sequenced sample consisted of blood. The receptors originated from a young man in good health. The CDR3 runs from the conserved cysteine through the conserved F or W. The order of the fields is clone size, V gene, J gene, D gene, CDR3 protein, CDR3 DNA. D genes are given only for firm matches. Clone size is not always given. Where it is, it says once, few, many or a class for expanded clones.

-,TRBV10-3,TRBJ1-1,-,CAISQDTEAFF,TGTGCCATCAGTCAGGACACTGAAGCTTTCTTT
-,TRBV28,TRBJ2-5,TRBD1,CASSSTGQGRETQYF,TGTGCCAGCAGTTCGACGGGACAGGGGCGCGAGACCCAGTACTTC
once,TRBV6-6,TRBJ1-2,TRBD1,CASSYSTGQGENGYTF,TGTGCCAGCAGTTACTCGACTGGACAGGGCGAGAATGGCTACACCTTC
once,TRBV4-1,TRBJ1-5,TRBD1,CASSQVGGTGKQPQHF,TGCGCCAGCAGCCAAGTAGGGGGCACGGGGAAACAGCCCCAGCATTTT
-,TRBV27,TRBJ2-3,TRBD2,CASSRRTSGGSTDTQYF,TGTGCCAGCAGCCGACGGACTAGCGGGGGGAGCACAGATACGCAGTATTTT
-,TRBV6-5,TRBJ2-7,TRBD2,CASSYSPWREISWVSYEQYF,TGTGCCAGCAGTTACTCGCCTTGGCGGGAGATTTCATGGGTTTCCTACGAGCAGTACTTC
-,TRBV27,TRBJ1-2,-,CASSLSESRNYGYTF,TGTGCCAGCAGTTTATCGGAGAGTAGGAACTATGGCTACACCTTC
-,TRBV20-1,TRBJ2-7,TRBD2,CSARGASGNSYEQYF,TGCAGTGCTAGGGGTGCTAGCGGCAACTCCTACGAGCAGTACTTC
many,TRBV7-2,TRBJ2-2,-,CASSLAMTGELFF,TGTGCCAGCAGCTTAGCGATGACCGGGGAGCTGTTTTTT
-,TRBV27,TRBJ1-2,TRBD1,CASSLSRQGGGYTF,TGTGCCAGCAGTTTATCGAGGCAGGGGGGAGGCTACACCTTC
few,TRBV4-1,TRBJ1-5,-,CASSQDEGNQPQHF,TGCGCCAGCAGCCAAGATGAGGGGAATCAGCCCCAGCATTTT
few,TRBV25-1,TRBJ1-2,-,CASSESQNYGYTF,TGTGCCAGCAGTGAATCACAGAACTATGGCTACACCTTC
-,TRBV6-5,TRBJ2-7,-,CASSPVPRQEQYF,TGTGCCAGCAGCCCCGTCCCGAGGCAAGAGCAGTACTTC
few,TRBV7-2,TRBJ2-4,-,CASSSEQSTSKNIQYF,TGTGCCAGCAGCTCCGAACAGTCTACCTCCAAAAACATTCAGTACTTC
-,TRBV28,TRBJ1-2,-,CASSLLPGRFVGYTF,TGTGCCAGCAGTTTGCTACCGGGCCGCTTTGTGGGCTACACCTTC
few,TRBV7-6,TRBJ2-3,-,CASSLAIGGDTQYF,TGTGCCAGCAGCTTAGCGATTGGGGGAGATACGCAGTATTTT
-,TRBV25-1,TRBJ2-1,-,CASSGRGTVLNEQFF,TGTGCCAGCAGTGGGAGGGGGACAGTGCTCAATGAGCAGTTCTTC
-,TRBV19,TRBJ1-1,-,CASSRTDENTEAFF,TGTGCCAGTAGTAGAACAGACGAGAACACTGAAGCTTTCTTT
-,TRBV10-2,TRBJ2-7,-,CASSEGPSEQYF,TGCGCCAGCAGTGAGGGCCCTAGCGAGCAGTACTTC
-,TRBV25-1,TRBJ1-1,-,CASSEYGTSNTEAFF,TGTGCCAGCAGTGAATACGGTACCTCGAACACTGAAGCTTTCTTT
-,TRBV28,TRBJ1-4,-,CASTLTATNEKLFF,TGTGCCAGCACCCTGACAGCAACTAATGAAAAACTGTTTTTT
few,TRBV14,TRBJ2-3,-,CASSQDRSHPGDTQYF,TGTGCCAGCAGCCAAGATCGAAGTCATCCTGGAGATACGCAGTATTTT
-,TRBV28,TRBJ2-7,TRBD1,CASSPPDGQGYSYEQYF,TGTGCCAGCAGTCCGCCCGACGGACAGGGTTACTCCTACGAGCAGTACTTC
-,TRBV4-2,TRBJ1-1,-,CASRTLRGTNTEAFF,TGTGCCAGCAGGACACTCAGGGGAACGAACACTGAAGCTTTCTTT
-,TRBV29-1,TRBJ1-1,-,CSVVERMGTEAFF,TGCAGCGTGGTAGAGAGAATGGGAACTGAAGCTTTCTTT
-,TRBV6-5,TRBJ2-7,-,CASSYMRGGYEQYF,TGTGCCAGCAGTTACATGAGAGGGGGTTACGAGCAGTACTTC
few,TRBV6-2/TRBV6-3,TRBJ1-6,-,CASSRDNRPSPLHF,TGTGCCAGCAGTCGGGACAACCGACCTTCACCCCTCCACTTT
-,TRBV6-2/TRBV6-3,TRBJ2-7,-,CASSYAVPSPYEQYF,TGTGCCAGCAGTTACGCGGTACCCTCTCCTTACGAGCAGTACTTC
-,TRBV3-1,TRBJ2-7,-,CASSQEINAYEQYF,TGTGCCAGCAGCCAAGAGATTAATGCCTACGAGCAGTACTTC
few,TRBV27,TRBJ2-3,TRBD1,CASSSGQGSDTQYF,TGTGCCAGCAGTTCGGGACAGGGGTCAGATACGCAGTATTTT
few,TRBV28,TRBJ1-6,-,CASRGDLSSYNSPLHF,TGTGCCAGCAGGGGGGATTTGAGCTCCTATAATTCACCCCTCCACTTT
-,TRBV7-2,TRBJ1-2,TRBD1,CASSLVGDRGHGYTF,TGCGCCAGCAGCTTAGTGGGGGACAGGGGCCATGGCTACACCTTC
-,TRBV4-1,TRBJ2-1,-,CASSHPPQGQKGNEQFF,TGCGCCAGCAGCCACCCACCCCAAGGACAGAAAGGGAATGAGCAGTTCTTC
few,TRBV25-1,TRBJ1-1,TRBD1,CASSDRMGTGMTEAFF,TGTGCCAGCAGTGACAGAATGGGGACAGGGATGACTGAAGCTTTCTTT
few,TRBV7-9,TRBJ2-5,-,CASTISGQVETQYF,TGTGCCAGCACCATCTCAGGTCAGGTTGAGACCCAGTACTTC
-,TRBV5-6,TRBJ1-5,-,CAAPLGIQPQHF,TGTGCTGCTCCTCTGGGGATCCAGCCCCAGCATTTT
-,TRBV28,TRBJ1-6,-,CASRKGGILSSYNSPLHF,TGTGCCAGCAGAAAGGGGGGGATCCTGAGCTCCTATAATTCACCCCTCCACTTT
-,TRBV29-1,TRBJ2-7,TRBD2,CSVEAAEVPPGLAHPYEQYF,TGCAGCGTTGAAGCTGCAGAGGTCCCTCCGGGACTAGCACATCCCTACGAGCAGTACTTC
few,TRBV2,TRBJ2-7,TRBD2,CASSEGIAGGIPYEQYF,TGTGCCAGCAGTGAAGGGATAGCGGGAGGGATCCCCTACGAGCAGTACTTC
-,TRBV5-1,TRBJ2-7,-,CASSGGDSLYEQYF,TGCGCCAGCAGCGGAGGGGACAGCCTCTACGAGCAGTACTTC
-,TRBV28,TRBJ2-3,-,CASSKERGARTDTQYF,TGTGCCAGCTCGAAGGAAAGGGGGGCCCGCACAGATACGCAGTATTTT
-,TRBV7-2,TRBJ2-1,TRBD2,CASSIAGGPNNEQFF,TGTGCCAGCAGCATAGCGGGAGGGCCAAACAATGAGCAGTTCTTC
few,TRBV29-1,TRBJ2-3,TRBD2,CSVLAGSSTDTQYF,TGCAGCGTACTAGCGGGATCTAGCACAGATACGCAGTATTTT
-,TRBV29-1,TRBJ1-3,-,CSVGETGNTIYF,TGCAGCGTTGGAGAGACTGGAAACACCATATATTTT
-,TRBV4-1,TRBJ2-3,-,CASSQFSGDPTDTQYF,TGCGCCAGCAGCCAATTCTCCGGGGATCCCACAGATACGCAGTATTTT
few,TRBV12-3/TRBV12-4,TRBJ2-7,-,CASSPTPRTSSYEQYF,TGTGCCAGCAGTCCGACTCCTCGGACCAGCTCCTACGAGCAGTACTTC
once,TRBV6-2/TRBV6-3,TRBJ1-1,TRBD1,CASSYPDHRGPTEAFF,TGTGCCAGCAGTTACCCCGACCACAGGGGGCCCACTGAAGCTTTCTTT
-,TRBV20-1,TRBJ2-5,-,CSALYQVEETQYF,TGCAGTGCCCTTTACCAGGTAGAGGAGACCCAGTACTTC
-,TRBV7-2,TRBJ1-4,-,CASSFLPGDEKLFF,TGTGCCAGCAGCTTCCTCCCGGGTGATGAAAAACTGTTTTTT
-,TRBV27,TRBJ2-3,-,CASSFSDSSNQPQYF,TGTGCCAGCAGTTTCTCAGACAGCAGCAATCAGCCCCAGTATTTT
-,TRBV11-2,TRBJ2-4,-,CASSLQRDYVQYF,TGTGCCAGCAGCTTACAGCGTGACTACGTGCAGTACTTC